The rows below give T cell receptor beta chains drawn from one sample of a study of CD8 T cells in ankylosing spondylitis. TCRdb analysed the 5' RACE reads with MiXCR anew, one entry per CDR3 protein. Of about 35,000 distinct CDR3 sequences listed, 2.5% to 3.5% are singletons. Sequenced material: blood, either unsorted or a sorted T cell fraction (not recorded which). The receptor source for this set is a male donor with ankylosing spondylitis or in good health (not recorded which). The CDR3 runs from the conserved cysteine through the conserved F or W. Each record gives: J gene, D gene, clone size, V gene, CDR3 protein, CDR3 DNA. A D gene is named only where the DNA matches it firmly. Sizes are listed as how often the clone was seen (once, few, many) or a class if it is expanded.

TRBJ2-3 | NA | many | TRBV9 | CASSVDSTPTDTQYF | TGTGCCAGCAGCGTCGACAGCACCCCCACAGATACGCAGTATTTT
TRBJ1-4 | NA | many | TRBV9 | CASSVGVQVNEKLFF | TGTGCCAGCAGCGTAGGTGTCCAGGTTAATGAAAAACTGTTTTTT
TRBJ1-1 | TRBD1 | many | TRBV9 | CASSGPGQGKAFF | TGTGCCAGCAGCGGCCCGGGACAGGGTAAAGCTTTCTTT
TRBJ2-3 | TRBD2 | many | TRBV9 | CASSVGPAGGIGPSTDTQYF | TGTGCCAGCAGCGTAGGTCCAGCGGGAGGAATTGGTCCTAGCACAGATACGCAGTATTTT
TRBJ2-1 | NA | medium-sized | TRBV9 | CASSVATGTTYNEQFF | TGTGCCAGCAGCGTAGCGACGGGCACCACCTACAATGAGCAGTTCTTC
TRBJ2-1 | TRBD1 | many | TRBV9 | CASSVGDRGTPYNEQFF | TGTGCCAGCAGCGTAGGGGACAGGGGGACCCCCTACAATGAGCAGTTCTTC
TRBJ2-3 | NA | few | TRBV9 | CASSADIPTDTQYF | TGTGCCAGCAGCGCCGATATCCCCACAGATACGCAGTATTTT
TRBJ2-5 | NA | many | TRBV9 | CASSPGDQETQYF | TGTGCCAGCAGCCCAGGGGATCAAGAGACCCAGTACTTC
TRBJ1-3 | TRBD1 | many | TRBV9 | CASSPDGSRQGDTIYF | TGTGCCAGCAGCCCGGACGGATCTAGACAGGGAGACACCATATATTTT
TRBJ1-1 | NA | many | TRBV9 | CASSLRGDSDNTEAFF | TGTGCCAGCAGCCTTAGGGGAGACAGCGACAACACTGAAGCTTTCTTT
TRBJ2-2 | NA | many | TRBV25-1 | CASVRTGNTGELFF | TGTGCCAGCGTACGGACGGGGAACACCGGGGAGCTGTTTTTT
TRBJ1-3 | NA | many | TRBV9 | CASSVVPGRAGNTIYF | TGTGCCAGCAGCGTAGTTCCCGGAAGGGCTGGAAACACCATATATTTT
TRBJ2-2 | NA | many | TRBV9 | CASSAGWEELFF | TGTGCCAGCAGCGCCGGTTGGGAAGAGCTGTTTTTT
TRBJ2-3 | TRBD1 | many | TRBV9 | CASSARTGVADTQYF | TGTGCCAGCAGCGCCCGGACAGGGGTTGCAGATACGCAGTATTTT
TRBJ2-3 | NA | many | TRBV9 | CASSAEPTDTQYF | TGTGCCAGCAGCGCCGAGCCCACAGATACGCAGTATTTT
TRBJ2-1 | NA | many | TRBV9 | CASSASRPYNEQFF | TGTGCCAGCAGCGCCTCCAGGCCCTACAATGAGCAGTTCTTC
TRBJ2-1 | TRBD2 | many | TRBV5-6 | CASSLGGGSSYNEQFF | TGTGCCAGCAGCTTGGGCGGGGGGAGCTCCTACAATGAGCAGTTCTTC
TRBJ2-2 | NA | many | TRBV9 | CASSARAGETNTGELFF | TGTGCCAGCAGCGCAAGAGCAGGGGAGACGAACACCGGGGAGCTGTTTTTT
TRBJ2-2 | TRBD2 | many | TRBV9 | CASSVVSSGDSGELFF | TGTGCCAGCAGCGTAGTTTCTAGCGGGGATTCCGGGGAGCTGTTTTTT
TRBJ2-5 | NA | many | TRBV9 | CASSVGQLGQETQYF | TGTGCCAGCAGCGTAGGACAACTGGGACAAGAGACCCAGTACTTC
TRBJ2-1 | NA | many | TRBV9 | CASSVERGATYNEQFF | TGTGCCAGCAGCGTAGAGAGGGGCGCTACCTACAATGAGCAGTTCTTC